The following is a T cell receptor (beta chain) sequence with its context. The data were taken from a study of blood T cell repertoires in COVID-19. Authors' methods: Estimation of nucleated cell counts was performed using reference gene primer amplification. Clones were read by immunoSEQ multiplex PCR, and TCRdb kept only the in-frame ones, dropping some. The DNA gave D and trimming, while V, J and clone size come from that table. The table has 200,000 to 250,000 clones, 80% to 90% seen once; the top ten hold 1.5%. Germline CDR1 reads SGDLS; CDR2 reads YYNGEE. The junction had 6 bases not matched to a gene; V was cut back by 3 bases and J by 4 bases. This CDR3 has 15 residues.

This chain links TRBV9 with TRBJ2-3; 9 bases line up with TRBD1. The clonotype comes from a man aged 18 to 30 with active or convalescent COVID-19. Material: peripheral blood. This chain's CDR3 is CASSAGTGRADTQYF. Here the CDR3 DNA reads TGTGCCAGCAGCGCCGGGACAGGGCGGGCAGATACGCAGTATTTT.